This T cell receptor (beta chain) appears in the sequencing data of a study of blood T cell repertoires in COVID-19. Study at large: The United States, Italy and Spain provided the acute and convalescent COVID-19 samples.

How the authors handled the data: From reference gene primer amplification, estimates of nucleated cell counts were derived. Clones were sequenced by immunoSEQ multiplex PCR, and TCRdb holds only the in-frame ones, with some missing. For V, J and clone size, that table is used; D and trimming come from the DNA. The sample carries some 210,000 clones, about nine tenths recorded once. Sequencing was performed on peripheral blood. The source is a woman aged 40 to 50 with acute or convalescent COVID-19.

The CDR3 is CASREAPSTDTQYF. The CDR3 DNA is TGTGCCAGCAGAGAGGCCCCTAGCACAGATACGCAGTATTTT. The chain employs TRBV2 and TRBJ2-3; no clear D gene. This CDR3 has 14 amino acids. The V gene's germline CDR1 is SNHLY and CDR2 FYNNEI. Trimming shortened V by 6 bases and J by 0 bases, and 10 bases separated the two germline ends.